The source of this T cell receptor beta chain is a study of T cell responses to AZD1222 COVID-19 vaccine. General study results and limits: Across spike, vaccine-associated CD4 TCRs were found, dominant at 160-218 and 743-854.

Details on this clone: Its antigen is not identified.

The protocol was immunoSEQ multiplex PCR, while the TCRdb copy is restricted to in-frame clones and leaves out a portion. Here the sample spans more than 150,000 clones, approximately 91% being singletons. Sequences were derived from peripheral blood, sampled on day 0 of AZD1222 vaccination. The origin of this receptor is an adult in good health.

CDR3 residues: CASSQDLPRYATEAFF. The DNA for the CDR3 is TGTGCCAGCAGCCAAGATCTTCCCAGGTATGCCACTGAAGCTTTCTTT. This chain joins TRBV4-2 and TRBJ1-1; D remains unclear. The germline gives CDR1 LGHNA, CDR2 YNFKEQ. This CDR3 has 16 residues. Trimming pared 0 bases from V and 4 bases from J, leaving 15 bases between.